This T cell receptor (beta chain) emerged from a study of OX40 agonist ivuxolimab in advanced cancers. As for the study more broadly: The costimulatory receptor OX40 (CD134) was targeted by ivuxolimab, a fully human IgG2 agonistic monoclonal antibody. Intravenous ivuxolimab was administered to patients every 2 weeks at six dose levels: 0.01, 0.1, 0.3, 1.5, 3 and 10 mg/kg. Partial responses occurred in three dose-escalation patients, of whom one had hepatocellular carcinoma and two had cutaneous melanoma. Patients were allowed to have had prior anti-PD-1, anti-PD-L1 or anti-CTLA-4 therapy, and approximately 40% of the dose-escalation patients had previously received checkpoint inhibitors. Among the roughly 54 dose-escalation patients, about 19 had hepatocellular carcinoma, roughly 15 melanoma, 9 renal cell carcinoma and 9 head and neck cancer. The paper covers the monotherapy dose-escalation part of the phase I ivuxolimab trial, which included N = 52 patients. The dose-escalation cohort was almost 85% male with a mean age of around 62 years, ranging from roughly 20 to 80. The purpose of peripheral TCRbeta sequencing was to test whether ivuxolimab changed TCR sequence diversity and led to clonal T-cell expansion.

Results and caveats for the whole study, not just this receptor: Antigen specificity was not determined for the clonally expanded peripheral T cells. In partial responders in the 0.1-3.0 mg/kg groups, normalized peripheral clonal expansion was found to be among the lowest, especially among CD8+ T cells. After ivuxolimab, CD8+ T cells had more expanded clones than CD4+ T cells on average. At doses from 0.1 to 3.0 mg/kg, clonal expansion was seen in both CD4+ and CD8+ blood T cells between baseline and week 6. Low levels of normalized T-cell clonal expansion were also seen in some patients who did not respond.

Patients with autoimmune disease history or receiving systemic immunosuppression were excluded from the trial. Peripheral blood for TCR sequencing was collected from all dose cohorts at baseline, on cycle 4 day 1, and on cycle 7 day 1. Samples came from an open-label, multicenter, first-in-human phase I dose-escalation trial of ivuxolimab. Adults with locally advanced or metastatic head and neck squamous cell, hepatocellular, melanoma or renal cell carcinoma were enrolled in the trial. Before TCR sequencing, CD4+ T cells and CD8+ T cells were sorted from peripheral blood as separate populations. The CDR3 spans 17 residues, from the cysteine through the phenylalanine. Just CDR3 DNA is preserved here, 51 bases in frame from base 1. The germline V gene (reference sequence) gives CDR1 as LNHDA and CDR2 as SQIVND. V and J lose 2 bases and 2 bases, and a span of 19 bases separates them. Worth noting for this clone: Its recognized antigen is unknown. Base qualities are not provided; no much larger clone lies one nucleotide away.

Genomic DNA was isolated from the sorted cells so that the TCRbeta CDR3 region could be sequenced. TCRbeta CDR3 regions were sequenced using the immunoSEQ Assay. TCRdb stores this immuneACCESS table with in-frame sequences only. Part of the clones is absent; in the studies checked, under half of the shortfall reflects unresolved V genes, and no reason is known for the rest. In all, the sample holds approximately 40,000 clones, and 88% of those were seen once. The ten largest clones add up to around an eighth of the sample. This receptor chain uses TRBV19 and TRBJ2-7; the D gene could be either TRBD1 or TRBD2, each agreeing at 6 bases. Sequencing used CD4+ or CD8+ T cells sorted from blood, obtained in a trial of the OX40 agonist ivuxolimab. The TCR sequence derives from an adult with an advanced solid tumor such as melanoma, head and neck, liver or kidney cancer. The nucleotide sequence is TGTGCCAGTAGTATAAAAGCCTGGAGGGGGGACACCTACGAGCAGTACTTC. Its coded protein is CASSIKAWRGDTYEQYF.